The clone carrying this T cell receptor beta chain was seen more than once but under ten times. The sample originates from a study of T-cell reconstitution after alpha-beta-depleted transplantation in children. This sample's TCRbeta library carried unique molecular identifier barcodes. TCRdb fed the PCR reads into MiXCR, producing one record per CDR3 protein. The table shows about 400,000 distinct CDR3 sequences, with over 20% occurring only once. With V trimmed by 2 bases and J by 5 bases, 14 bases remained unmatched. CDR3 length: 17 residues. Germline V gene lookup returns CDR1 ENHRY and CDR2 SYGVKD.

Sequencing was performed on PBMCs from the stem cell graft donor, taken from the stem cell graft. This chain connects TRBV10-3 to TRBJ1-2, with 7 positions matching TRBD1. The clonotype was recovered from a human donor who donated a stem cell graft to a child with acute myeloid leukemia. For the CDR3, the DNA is TGTGCCATCAGTGAGACCGGGACAGACGTGGCCCTTTATGGCTACACCTTC. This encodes CAISETGTDVALYGYTF.